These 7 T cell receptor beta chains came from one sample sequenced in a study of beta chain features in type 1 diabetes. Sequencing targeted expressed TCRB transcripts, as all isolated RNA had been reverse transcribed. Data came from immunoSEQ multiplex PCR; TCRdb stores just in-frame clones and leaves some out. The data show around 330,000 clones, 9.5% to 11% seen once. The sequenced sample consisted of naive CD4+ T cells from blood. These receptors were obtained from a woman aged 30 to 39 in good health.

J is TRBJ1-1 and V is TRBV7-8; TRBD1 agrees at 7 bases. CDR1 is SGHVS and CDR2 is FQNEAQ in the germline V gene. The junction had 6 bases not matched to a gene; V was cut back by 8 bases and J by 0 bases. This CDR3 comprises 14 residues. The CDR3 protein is CASDDRDLNTEAFF. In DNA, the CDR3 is TGTGCCAGCGACGACAGGGATTTGAACACTGAAGCTTTCTTT. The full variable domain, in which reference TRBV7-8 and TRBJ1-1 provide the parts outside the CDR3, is GAGVSQSPRYKVAKRGQDVALRCDPISGHVSLFWYQQALGQGPEFLTYFQNEAQLDKSGLPSDRFFAERPEGSVSTLKIQRTQQEDSAVYLCASDDRDLNTEAFFGQGTRLTVV.

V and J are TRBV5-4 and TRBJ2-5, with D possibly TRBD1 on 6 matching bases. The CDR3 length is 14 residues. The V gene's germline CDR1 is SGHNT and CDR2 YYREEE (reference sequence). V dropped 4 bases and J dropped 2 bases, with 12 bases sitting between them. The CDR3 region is CASSPGHLQETQYF. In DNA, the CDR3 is TGTGCCAGCAGCCCGGGACATCTTCAAGAGACCCAGTACTTC.

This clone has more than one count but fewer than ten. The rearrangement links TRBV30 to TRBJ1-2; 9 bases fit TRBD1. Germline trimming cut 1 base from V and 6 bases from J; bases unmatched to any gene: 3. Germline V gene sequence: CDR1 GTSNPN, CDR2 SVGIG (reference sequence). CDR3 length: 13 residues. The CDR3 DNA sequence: TGTGCCTGGAGTGGCACAGGGGGCCATGGCTACACCTTC. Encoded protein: CAWSGTGGHGYTF. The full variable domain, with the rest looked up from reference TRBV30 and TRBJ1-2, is SQTIHQWPATLVQPVGSPLSLECTVEGTSNPNLYWYRQAAGRGLQLLFYSVGIGQISSEVPQNLSASRPQDRQFILSSKKLLLSDSGFYLCAWSGTGGHGYTFGSGTRLTVV.

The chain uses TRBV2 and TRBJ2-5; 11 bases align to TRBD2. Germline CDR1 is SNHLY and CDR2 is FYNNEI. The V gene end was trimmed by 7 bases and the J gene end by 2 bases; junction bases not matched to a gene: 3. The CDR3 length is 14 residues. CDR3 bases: TGTGCCAGCAATCGACTAGCGGGGCAAGAGACCCAGTACTTC. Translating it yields CASNRLAGQETQYF.

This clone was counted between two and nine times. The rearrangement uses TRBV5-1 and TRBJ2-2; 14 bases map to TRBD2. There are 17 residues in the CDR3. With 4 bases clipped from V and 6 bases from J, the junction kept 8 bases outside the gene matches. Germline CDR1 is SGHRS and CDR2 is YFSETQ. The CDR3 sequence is CASSVGLAGVVAGELFF. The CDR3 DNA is TGCGCCAGCAGCGTGGGACTAGCGGGAGTGGTAGCCGGGGAGCTGTTTTTT.

The CDR3 DNA reads as TGTGCCAGCAGCCGGACAGGTCTAGCCAAAAACATTCAGTACTTC. It codes for CASSRTGLAKNIQYF. The gene calls are TRBV14 and TRBJ2-4, with 7 bases lining up with TRBD1. Germline V gene sequence: CDR1 SGHDN, CDR2 FVKESK. V shed 4 bases, J shed 0 bases, and the junction held 3 bases outside the gene matches. The CDR3 loop spans 15 amino acids. The full variable domain, completed using reference TRBV14 and TRBJ2-4, is EAGVTQFPSHSVIEKGQTVTLRCDPISGHDNLYWYRRVMGKEIKFLLHFVKESKQDESGMPNNRFLAERTGGTYSTLKVQPAELEDSGVYFCASSRTGLAKNIQYFGAGTRLSVL.

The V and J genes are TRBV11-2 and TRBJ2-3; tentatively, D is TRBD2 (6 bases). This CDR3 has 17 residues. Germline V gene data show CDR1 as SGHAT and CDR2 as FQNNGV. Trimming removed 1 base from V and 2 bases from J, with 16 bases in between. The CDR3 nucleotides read TGTGCCAGCAGCTTAGGGGCAATCGGGGGATTCACAGATACGCAGTATTTT. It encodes CASSLGAIGGFTDTQYF.